The 20 T cell receptor beta chains listed next were all sequenced from one sample in a study of T cells after yellow fever vaccination (dated by TCRdb to the late 2010s). Libraries were made using 5' RACE. This sample was sequenced with an Illumina HiSeq 2500. TCRdb trimmed public reads at Q25 via fastp, called clones via MiXCR and kept in-frame beta chains. Rows with one shared CDR3 protein collapse into an entry with the most common genes and DNA. For this sample the table gives about 340,000 distinct CDR3 sequences, of which roughly 9.4% were detected only once. Together, the top ten hold approximately 18% of the sample. Per the publication, the treatment or condition label means: live attenuated yellow fever vaccine strain. The sample consisted of PBMCs, taken on the day of the first yellow fever vaccination. The source is a man aged 18-30 years who received the YFV17D yellow fever vaccine.

This clonotype was counted only a few times. The chain couples TRBV9 to TRBJ2-2, with no clear D. This CDR3 contains 13 residues. V dropped 1 base and J dropped 3 bases, with 4 bases sitting between them. CDR1 SGDLS and CDR2 YYNGEE come from the germline V gene. CDR3 DNA: TGTGCCAGCAGCGTACTCGACACCGGGGAGCTGTTTTTT. Encoded protein: CASSVLDTGELFF.

The J gene is TRBJ2-3, the V gene TRBV13; D call uncertain. The CDR3 runs to 15 residues. Germline-derived CDR1 and CDR2 are PRHDT and FYEKMQ (reference sequence). V lost 0 bases, J lost 0 bases, and 7 bases lay in between. This CDR3 is CASSLGSASTDTQYF. CDR3 in DNA: TGTGCCAGCAGCTTAGGGTCAGCAAGCACAGATACGCAGTATTTT.

The chain couples TRBV6-5 to TRBJ2-1; maybe TRBD1 (6 bases). The CDR3 loop spans 17 amino acids. Germline assignment: CDR1 MNHEY and CDR2 SVGAGI. V shed 0 bases and J shed 4 bases, with 16 bases lying between them. CDR3 bases: TGTGCCAGCAGTTACTCCCAGGGGAACCCCCGTTACAATGAGCAGTTCTTC. Amino acids: CASSYSQGNPRYNEQFF.

This clonotype was found a few times. V and J are TRBV5-8 and TRBJ2-3; D may be TRBD2 (5 bases). This CDR3 region has 15 residues. CDR1 and CDR2 (germline): SGHTS, YDEGEE. The V end lost 1 base, the J end lost 2 bases, and 11 bases lay between the germline ends. The CDR3 is CASSLSSGPTDTQYF. CDR3 sequence (DNA): TGTGCCAGCAGCTTGTCGAGCGGACCCACAGATACGCAGTATTTT.

Many counts were recorded for this clonotype. The chain employs TRBV19 and TRBJ2-3; D may be TRBD2 (5 bases). V gave up 3 bases and J gave up 1 base, with 8 bases separating them. The CDR3 length is 14 residues. CDR1 and CDR2 (germline): LNHDA, SQIVND (reference sequence). The CDR3 DNA sequence: TGTGCCAGTAGTATCAGCGGACGCACAGATACGCAGTATTTT. This sequence encodes CASSISGRTDTQYF.

The genes are TRBV7-9 and TRBJ2-3; no definite D call. The CDR3 totals 14 residues. Germline CDR1 and CDR2: SEHNR and FQNEAQ (reference sequence). The V and J ends lost 1 base and 5 bases respectively, with 10 bases between them. The CDR3 DNA follows: TGTGCCAGCAGCTTAGGGTTCGTCTTAGATACGCAGTATTTT. Translated, it gives CASSLGFVLDTQYF. The complete variable domain, with remaining parts taken from reference TRBV7-9 and TRBJ2-3, reads DTGVSQNPRHKITKRGQNVTFRCDPISEHNRLYWYRQTLGQGPEFLTYFQNEAQLEKSRLLSDRFSAERPKGSFSTLEIQRTEQGDSAMYLCASSLGFVLDTQYFGPGTRLTVL.

This clonotype was seen more than once but under ten times. This chain connects TRBV7-2 to TRBJ1-1; TRBD1 matches at 8 bases. V shed 4 bases and J 4 bases; nucleotides not matched to a gene: 5. The CDR3 is made up of 14 amino acids. Germline values: CDR1 SGHTA, CDR2 FQGNSA. CDR3 loop: CASSSIDRGTEAFF. DNA for the CDR3: TGTGCCAGCAGCTCCATTGACAGGGGCACTGAAGCTTTCTTT.

The chain recombines TRBV24-1 with TRBJ2-5; D uncertain. Looked up from germline, CDR1 is KGHDR and CDR2 is SFDVKD. This CDR3 comprises 14 residues. Between the trimmed V and J ends, which lost 2 bases and 1 base, there was a span of 7 bases. The CDR3 reads CATSDWATQETQYF. The CDR3, as DNA: TGTGCCACCAGTGATTGGGCAACCCAAGAGACCCAGTACTTC.

This clonotype was counted between two and nine times. The V gene is TRBV2, the J gene TRBJ1-1; unclear D gene. Trimming stripped 5 bases from V and 0 bases from J, with 10 bases between. The CDR3 has 14 amino acids. Germline lookup yields CDR1 SNHLY and CDR2 FYNNEI. The CDR3, as DNA: TGTGCCAGCAGTACTCGGAGCTTGAACACTGAAGCTTTCTTT. Translating gives CASSTRSLNTEAFF. Full variable domain (remainder filled in from reference TRBV2 and TRBJ1-1): EPEVTQTPSHQVTQMGQEVILRCVPISNHLYFYWYRQILGQKVEFLVSFYNNEISEKSEIFDDQFSVERPDGSNFTLKIRSTKLEDSAMYFCASSTRSLNTEAFFGQGTRLTVV.

The chain joins TRBV12-3 or TRBV12-4 to TRBJ1-1; D gene uncertain. The CDR3 runs 14 residues. V lost 6 bases, J lost 4 bases, and 15 bases lay in between. CDR3 residues: CASSPSGRGTEAFF. The CDR3 DNA is TGTGCCAGCAGCCCATCCGGACGGGGCACTGAAGCTTTCTTT.

This clonotype has just a few counts. V gene TRBV28 combines with J gene TRBJ2-7; the match to TRBD2 covers 7 bases. CDR3 size: 12 residues. Looked up from germline, CDR1 is MDHEN and CDR2 is SYDVKM. The CDR3 DNA follows: TGTGCCAGCAGCAACGAGCTGTCGGGGGGTGTGGTC. This encodes CASSNELSGGVV.

This clonotype was detected only a few times. J is TRBJ2-5 and V is TRBV18, with 7 bases lining up with TRBD1. V shed 3 bases and J 2 bases; nucleotides not matched to a gene: 9. The CDR3 is made up of 16 amino acids. Germline CDR1 and CDR2: KGHSH and LQKENI. This chain's CDR3 is CASSPPLTGQQETQYF. CDR3 DNA sequence: TGTGCCAGCTCACCGCCCTTGACAGGGCAGCAAGAGACCCAGTACTTC.

A note on this clonotype: An end of the junction differs from the germline gene, which may be a read error. This chain joins TRBV5-1 and TRBJ1-1; a weak D match, TRBD1 (6 bases). Germline V gene lookup returns CDR1 SGHRS and CDR2 YFSETQ. The CDR3 sequence is 14 residues long. CDR3 sequence reads: CTSSPGEVTSEAFF. The CDR3 DNA reads TGCACCAGCAGCCCAGGGGAGGTTACGTCTGAAGCTTTCTTT.

This clonotype was detected a few times. CDR3 nucleotides: TGCAGTGCTTGGGACAGGCGTAGCTCCTACGAGCAGTACTTC. Translation: CSAWDRRSSYEQYF. This chain uses TRBV20-1 with TRBJ2-7; 8 bases line up with TRBD1. Germline trimming cut 5 bases from V and 0 bases from J; bases unmatched to any gene: 6. The germline CDR1 and CDR2 sequences are DFQATT and SNEGSKA (reference sequence). The CDR3 loop spans 14 amino acids.

This clonotype was seen only a few times. The gene calls are TRBV5-1 and TRBJ1-4, with D possibly TRBD1 on 5 matching bases. Germline V gene sequence: CDR1 SGHRS, CDR2 YFSETQ. The length of the CDR3 is 15 residues. V lost 0 bases and J lost 4, with 10 bases in between. The CDR3 DNA follows: TGCGCCAGCAGCTTGGACAGGCCCAATAATGAAAAACTGTTTTTT. It is translated as CASSLDRPNNEKLFF. Full variable domain (missing parts from reference TRBV5-1 and TRBJ1-4): KAGVTQTPRYLIKTRGQQVTLSCSPISGHRSVSWYQQTPGQGLQFLFEYFSETQRNKGNFPGRFSGRQFSNSRSEMNVSTLELGDSALYLCASSLDRPNNEKLFFGSGTQLSVL.

V usage is TRBV12-3 or TRBV12-4 and J usage is TRBJ1-1, with 8 nucleotides matching TRBD1. Unmatched junction bases numbered 4, after V lost 6 bases and J lost 7 bases. The CDR3 loop spans 12 amino acids. In DNA, the CDR3 is TGTGCCAGCAGCGCCGGGACAGGTGAAGCTTTCTTT. Translation: CASSAGTGEAFF.

The chain links TRBV29-1 to TRBJ1-1; D is unresolved. The CDR3 is 14 residues long. The V gene lost 7 bases and the J gene lost 0 bases, with 15 bases spanning the gap. Germline V gives CDR1 SQVTM, CDR2 ANQGSEA. The CDR3 bases are TGCAGCGCCTTTACGGACCTACTGAACACTGAAGCTTTCTTT. Translated: CSAFTDLLNTEAFF.

This clonotype has only a few counts. The V and J genes are TRBV29-1 and TRBJ2-5; D is undetermined. Germline loops: CDR1 SQVTM, CDR2 ANQGSEA. CDR3 length equals 13 residues. Trimming shortened V by 3 bases and J by 2 bases, and 10 bases separated the two germline ends. The CDR3 nucleotides are TGCAGCGTTGAGTCAAGCGAACAAGAGACCCAGTACTTC. Amino acid sequence: CSVESSEQETQYF.

This chain joins TRBV11-2 and TRBJ2-3; D not resolved. V shed 8 bases and J shed 3 bases, with 9 bases lying between them. The CDR3 length is 12 residues. Germline loops: CDR1 SGHAT, CDR2 FQNNGV. The CDR3 is CASGRGTDTQYF. In DNA, the CDR3 is TGTGCCAGCGGGCGCGGAACAGATACGCAGTATTTT.

The rearrangement links TRBV7-2 to TRBJ1-6; a weak D match, TRBD1 (5 bases). Per the germline V gene, CDR1 is SGHTA and CDR2 is FQGNSA. CDR3 length: 15 residues. V dropped 2 bases and J dropped 5 bases, with 10 bases sitting between them. In DNA form, the CDR3 reads TGTGCCAGCAGCTTAAGGCAGGACAATAATTCACCCCTCCACTTT. Translation: CASSLRQDNNSPLHF.